This TCR beta chain came from a study of cytotoxic CD8 clonotypes in ibrutinib-treated CLL. About the study: Among the patients, around ten presented as relapsed/refractory and 15 as treatment-naive; about 17 showed unmutated IGHV. Samples averaged 255,043 productive templates and some 91,000 productive rearrangements.

Study conclusions and caveats: Public clonotypes, rarely seen, contracted or held steady on treatment.

This clone has just a few counts. Its antigen remains unknown. Per the germline V gene, CDR1 is MNHEY and CDR2 is SMNVEV (reference sequence). The CDR3 covers 13 residues. The J segment lost 7 bases and the V segment lost 6 bases, leaving 2 bases of the junction unmatched. This table comes from immunoSEQ multiplex PCR, and its TCRdb copy is limited to in-frame clones, with some not included. The sample contains about 140,000 clones, 75% to 80% of which appear only once. Extraction of roughly 2 micrograms of genomic DNA from cryopreserved PBMCs supplied material for TCR beta libraries. The V gene is TRBV27, the J gene TRBJ2-2, with 10 bases fitting TRBD1. This TCR derives from a human donor with chronic lymphocytic leukemia. The specimen comprised PBMCs, sampled after 24 months of ibrutinib treatment. The CDR3 sequence: CASRGQGFGELFF. CDR3 nucleotide sequence: TGTGCCAGCAGGGGACAGGGGTTCGGGGAGCTGTTTTTT.